The TCR beta chain described here comes from a study of early T cells in non-severe SARS-CoV-2 infection. This CDR3 has 12 residues. Losses at the gene ends were 7 bases for V and 3 bases for J; bases not matched to a gene: 6. Germline V gives CDR1 SQVTM, CDR2 ANQGSEA. This clonotype was counted at least ten times. TCRdb processed the 5' RACE reads anew with MiXCR; each CDR3 protein has one entry. Found here are about 43,000 distinct CDR3 sequences, around 9.9% of them singletons; the top ten hold 8% to 10%. The rearrangement uses TRBV29-1 and TRBJ2-7, with 7 bases that match TRBD1. This TCR came from an adult who was a healthcare worker with PCR-confirmed SARS-CoV-2 infection or an uninfected control (not recorded which). The specimen sequenced was whole blood. CDR3 amino acids: CSARGQFYEQYF. The CDR3 region has the DNA TGCAGCGCACGGGGACAGTTCTACGAGCAGTACTTC.